This TCR beta chain derives from a study of CD8 T cells in ankylosing spondylitis. V shed 0 bases and J shed 4 bases, with 13 bases lying between them. CDR1 is ENHRY, CDR2 SYGVKD, per germline. The CDR3 runs 15 residues. TCRdb passed the 5' RACE reads through MiXCR, listing each CDR3 protein once. The sample lists a few hundred thousand distinct CDR3 sequences, 24% occurring once. J is TRBJ2-7 and V is TRBV10-3; D ambiguous. The clonotype was recovered from a male donor with ankylosing spondylitis or in good health (not recorded which). Sequencing used blood, either unsorted or a sorted T cell fraction (not recorded which). The CDR3 sequence: CAISESQTLGYEQYF. DNA for the CDR3: TGTGCCATCAGTGAGTCGCAGACCCTGGGGTACGAGCAGTACTTC.